The entry that follows covers one T cell receptor beta chain sequence. Its binding antigen is unknown. Base qualities are not recorded, but no much larger clone differs from it by a single base. These data originate in a study of tumor-infiltrating lymphocytes in primary liver carcinoma (dated by TCRdb to about 2017). A note on the overall study: Of the five patients (three men and two women, aged 30 to 69 years), four had hepatocellular carcinoma and one had combined HCC and intrahepatic cholangiocarcinoma. Each sample produced about 3.5 to 7.13 million productive TCRbeta reads, and read depth showed no significant difference between tissue types. A total of about 35 specimens from 5 patients went through TCRbeta repertoire sequencing, namely 25 tumor regions, 5 adjacent noncancerous liver tissues and 5 peripheral blood samples. The five patients had tumors of stage T1-T3 N0M0, with maximum diameters ranging from roughly 4.2 to 11 cm. Across five regions of each liver tumor, along with adjacent normal tissue and blood, the study brought together TCRbeta repertoire sequencing, expression microarrays and whole-exome sequencing. Repertoires from technical replicates were highly reproducible, with mean shared-clone rates approximately 0.88 and correlation coefficients above 0.95.

What the study reported, not specific to this receptor: The top 250 clones accounted for a significantly greater share of the repertoire in tumors than in blood (p = 0.039). Only five patients were included in the study, and the authors note that the findings should be validated in a larger study. Because only the TCR beta chain was sequenced and unpaired alpha chains were not captured, true repertoire diversity is likely underestimated. Comparison of CD4+ and CD8+ T cell repertoires was precluded by the use of bulk unsorted samples. Repertoire overlap was higher between tumor regions (mean around 36%) than tumor-adjacent (17%) or tumor-blood (about 14%) pairs, consistent with antigen-driven expansion.

Without any cell sorting, total RNA and DNA were extracted together from 20-30 mg of bulk tissue using the AllPrep DNA/RNA mini kit. Surgical resection was performed in China between November 2015 and 2016 on several patients with histopathologically diagnosed primary liver carcinoma. At the time of sampling, the patients had chronic HBV infection and had not received any treatment. Fresh tumor and adjacent tissue pieces were bisected; one half was stored in RNAlater at -80°C, the other sent for histology. The cysteine opens and the phenylalanine closes a CDR3 of 13 amino acids. Only CDR3 DNA is held: 39 bases, read in frame from base 1. Trimming leaves V shorter by 8 bases and J shorter by 5 bases, with the junction holding 9 bases beyond the gene matches. CDR1 and CDR2 were assigned from the germline V gene as SGHAT and FQNNGV. TCRbeta-specific cDNA was reverse-transcribed from 500 to 550 ng total RNA using a constant-region primer and ProtoScript II reverse transcriptase. The TCRbeta libraries were prepared through three rounds of nested multiplex PCR following a slightly modified ARM-PCR procedure. Each of the first two PCR rounds ran for about 10 cycles and used multiplex TRBV1-TRBV30 forward primers together with a Cbeta reverse primer. A final 25-cycle PCR with Deep VentR polymerase added sample barcodes and Illumina adapters. Before sequencing, amplicons between 200 and 500 bp were purified from gel using a QIAquick gel extraction kit. The TCRbeta amplicons were sequenced with 250-bp paired-end reads on an Illumina HiSeq 2500. The published analysis was carried out like this. Reads were quality-trimmed with Trimmomatic v0.33, and paired reads were merged with FLASH v1.2.11 to recover full CDR3 sequences. V, D and J germline segments were assigned to the rearranged TCRbeta sequences using MiGEC v1.2.1b. Clonotype statistics, along with Shannon-Wiener diversity indices, were calculated using VDJtools v1.0.0. To reduce sampling bias, subsequent analyses other than the diversity analysis used only the 250 most abundant clonotypes in each sample. The public reads were quality trimmed at Q25 with fastp and then assembled into clones with MiXCR by TCRdb, keeping productive beta chains. Every entry covers one CDR3 protein and lists the most common genes and DNA from its rows. TCRdb's processing, not the authors' own work, is the source of the V and J calls. Present in this sample are roughly 80,000 distinct CDR3 sequences, approximately 69% of which were seen just once. Around 24% of the sample lies in the top ten.

The sequenced material came from tumor-adjacent normal liver tissue. The chain is encoded by TRBV11-2 joined to TRBJ2-7; 7 junctional bases match TRBD1. The clonotype was recovered from a man between 40 and 49 years old with primary liver carcinoma and hepatitis B virus infection. Here the CDR3 is given as CASSNDREDEQYF. The DNA sequence is as follows: TGTGCCAGCTCCAACGACAGGGAAGACGAGCAGTACTTC. The entire variable domain, with the stretches around the CDR3 drawn from the reference TRBV11-2 and TRBJ2-7 proteins, is EAGVAQSPRYKIIEKRQSVAFWCNPISGHATLYWYQQILGQGPKLLIQFQNNGVVDDSQLPKDRFSAERLKGVDSTLKIQPAKLEDSAVYLCASSNDREDEQYFGPGTRLTVT.